The 11 T cell receptor beta chains in this list originate from one sample, sequenced in a study of shared clonotypes between healthy human individuals. CD45RO-negative CD8 cells positively selected for CCR7 made up the naive population, which excluded terminally differentiated effector memory CD45RA+ cells. Using immunoSEQ multiplex PCR, the repertoire was profiled, and TCRdb retains in-frame clones only, with some absent. The repertoire consists of millions of clones, with about 95% occurring once and the leading ten covering roughly 1%. The sample comprised naive CD8+ T cells sorted from blood. These receptors came from a man between 18 and 29 years old in good health.

The chain combines TRBV13 with TRBJ2-2; 9 bases are shared with TRBD2. From germline, CDR1 is PRHDT and CDR2 FYEKMQ (reference sequence). After removal of 5 bases from V and 7 bases from J, the junction contained 11 bases not matched to a gene. CDR3 length equals 16 residues. The CDR3 bases are TGTGCCAGCAGCCCAGAGGCGGGGGGGCACGGCGGGGAGCTGTTTTTT. Its translation: CASSPEAGGHGGELFF.

The genes are TRBV27 and TRBJ2-7, with a weak D call TRBD1 (6 bases). In germline, CDR1 is MNHEY, CDR2 SMNVEV (reference sequence). The CDR3 runs to 14 residues. V was clipped by 1 base and J by 1 base, with 8 bases between them. DNA for the CDR3: TGTGCCAGCAGTTTATACAGGGAGTCCTACGAGCAGTACTTC. This sequence encodes CASSLYRESYEQYF.

The chain employs TRBV29-1 and TRBJ2-5; D uncertain. Germline CDR1 SQVTM, CDR2 ANQGSEA. V was shortened by 1 base and J by 7 bases, with 22 bases between the two germline ends. The CDR3 loop spans 16 amino acids. The CDR3 reads CSVEGLLLSREGTQYF. For the CDR3, the DNA is TGCAGCGTTGAAGGTTTACTCCTGAGTCGAGAAGGGACCCAGTACTTC.

The chain couples TRBV13 to TRBJ2-2, with 8 bases fitting TRBD1. Germline CDR1 reads PRHDT; CDR2 reads FYEKMQ (reference sequence). V was clipped by 5 bases and J by 5 bases; unmatched bases: 4. The CDR3 runs to 14 residues. The CDR3 DNA reads TGTGCCAGCAGCACCCGGACAGGGACCGGGGAGCTGTTTTTT. Protein: CASSTRTGTGELFF.

The genes are TRBV9 and TRBJ1-1; 9 positions match TRBD1. The CDR3 consists of 15 residues. The germline V gene has CDR1 SGDLS and CDR2 YYNGEE. V trimming: 3 bases; J trimming: 2 bases; junction bases outside the gene matches: 5. The CDR3 loop reads CASSGSTGGNTEAFF. The CDR3 DNA sequence: TGTGCCAGCAGCGGATCGACAGGGGGTAACACTGAAGCTTTCTTT.

The rearrangement joins TRBV7-2 to TRBJ2-3; no clear D. Germline CDR1 and CDR2: SGHTA and FQGNSA. There are 15 residues in the CDR3. Trimming pared 1 base from V and 2 bases from J, leaving 10 bases between. The CDR3 loop reads CASSLVASSTDTQYF. The CDR3 DNA reads as TGTGCCAGCAGCTTAGTCGCTAGTTCCACAGATACGCAGTATTTT.

The rearrangement links TRBV21-1 to TRBJ2-7; the table's D gene call, TRBD2, was not cross checked with the DNA. TRBV21-1 is a pseudogene locus. CDR3 length: 16 residues. The CDR3 DNA is TGTGCCAGCAGCTGGCCTGAACTAGCGGGACGACACGAGCAGTACTTC. Protein: CASSWPELAGRHEQYF.

The V and J genes are TRBV29-1 and TRBJ2-1; D is ambiguous. Trimming left V 3 bases short and J 7 bases short, with 7 bases between. The CDR3 runs to 11 residues. Germline V lookup: CDR1 SQVTM, CDR2 ANQGSEA. This CDR3 is CSVDRPNEQFF. The DNA of the CDR3 is TGCAGCGTTGATCGGCCGAATGAGCAGTTCTTC.

The J gene is TRBJ2-7, the V gene TRBV19, with 9 positions matching TRBD1. Germline V gives CDR1 LNHDA, CDR2 SQIVND (reference sequence). CDR3 length: 15 residues. V lost 9 bases, J lost 3 bases, and 12 bases stayed unmatched. DNA of the CDR3: TGTGCCAGCGCTACTTCCGGGACAGGGTTCTACGAGCAGTACTTC. Protein: CASATSGTGFYEQYF.

Only one count was recorded for this clone. The chain has TRBV7-9 and TRBJ2-5, with 7 bases fitting TRBD1. Germline V gene lookup returns CDR1 SEHNR and CDR2 FQNEAQ (reference sequence). The CDR3 has 14 amino acids. Germline trimming cut 8 bases from V and 5 bases from J; bases unmatched to any gene: 11. CDR3 amino acids: CASRGTEGGETQYF. DNA for the CDR3: TGTGCCAGCCGTGGGACAGAAGGCGGGGAGACCCAGTACTTC.

This chain connects TRBV14 to TRBJ2-5, with 11 bases lining up with TRBD2. The CDR3 consists of 16 residues. CDR1 and CDR2 from the germline V gene are SGHDN and FVKESK. The junction had 7 bases not matched to a gene; V was cut back by 4 bases and J by 3 bases. CDR3 sequence (DNA): TGTGCCAGCAGCCCCATTAGCGGGGGGGCTGAAGAGACCCAGTACTTC. Amino acid sequence: CASSPISGGAEETQYF.